A single sample is the source of the 20 T cell receptor beta chains below, sequenced in a study of T cell changes during pregnancy in multiple sclerosis. Data came from immunoSEQ multiplex PCR; TCRdb stores just in-frame clones and leaves some out. The sample shows about 75,000 clones, roughly 90% of them seen only once. The source material was peripheral blood, sampled in the first trimester of pregnancy. The receptors were gathered from a female donor in good health, enrolled as a control in a pregnancy study.

The chain uses TRBV18 and TRBJ2-2; no clear D gene. Germline-derived CDR1 and CDR2 are KGHSH and LQKENI. This CDR3 is built from 14 residues. Trimming shortened V by 4 bases and J by 1 base, and 7 bases separated the two germline ends. In DNA form, the CDR3 reads TGTGCCAGCTCACAAGATAGGAACACCGGGGAGCTGTTTTTT. Its translation is CASSQDRNTGELFF.

The V gene is TRBV7-8, the J gene TRBJ1-3, with D uncertain. This CDR3 is 15 amino acids long. Trimming removed 5 bases from V and 3 bases from J, with 14 bases in between. CDR1 SGHVS and CDR2 FQNEAQ come from the germline V gene. This chain's CDR3 is CASSRPAVRGNTIYF. The CDR3 nucleotides are TGTGCCAGCAGCCGGCCAGCGGTCCGTGGAAACACCATATATTTT.

This clone was detected only once. The chain recombines TRBV7-9 with TRBJ1-2; possible D gene TRBD1, 5 bases. The germline V and J ends were trimmed by 1 base and 4 bases, with 16 bases remaining between them. Looked up from germline, CDR1 is SEHNR and CDR2 is FQNEAQ (reference sequence). The CDR3 is 16 amino acids. The CDR3 sequence is CASSLEQEPIPYGYTF. CDR3 in DNA: TGTGCCAGCAGCTTAGAACAGGAGCCTATTCCCTATGGCTACACCTTC.

As for this clone: Other nucleotide sequences from this sample produce the same CDR3. The chain couples TRBV2 to TRBJ1-2; no firm D call. The V end lost 3 bases, the J end lost 2 bases, and 4 bases lay between the germline ends. The V gene's germline CDR1 is SNHLY and CDR2 FYNNEI. The CDR3 length is 12 residues. CDR3 nucleotide sequence: TGTGCCAGCAGTGAGAGAAACTATGGCTACACCTTC. As protein: CASSERNYGYTF. The whole variable domain, remainder taken from reference TRBV2 and TRBJ1-2, is EPEVTQTPSHQVTQMGQEVILRCVPISNHLYFYWYRQILGQKVEFLVSFYNNEISEKSEIFDDQFSVERPDGSNFTLKIRSTKLEDSAMYFCASSERNYGYTFGSGTRLTVV.

This rearrangement joins TRBV7-6 to TRBJ2-7; maybe TRBD2 (6 bases). The V end was cut by 3 bases, the J end by 0 bases, with 12 bases between. The CDR3 loop spans 15 amino acids. CDR1 and CDR2 (germline): SGHVS, FNYEAQ. The CDR3 region has the DNA TGTGCCAGCAGCTTGGGGACTCCGAGCTCCTACGAGCAGTACTTC. This codes for CASSLGTPSSYEQYF. The full variable domain, completed using reference TRBV7-6 and TRBJ2-7, is GAGVSQSPRYKVTKRGQDVALRCDPISGHVSLYWYRQALGQGPEFLTYFNYEAQQDKSGLPNDRFSAERPEGSISTLTIQRTEQRDSAMYRCASSLGTPSSYEQYFGPGTRLTVT.

The chain has TRBV9 and TRBJ1-1; D remains ambiguous. The CDR3 runs 15 residues. V lost 3 bases and J lost 1, with 13 bases in between. Germline CDR1 SGDLS, CDR2 YYNGEE. DNA for the CDR3: TGTGCCAGCAGCGAGACGGGCCGGGGGAACACTGAAGCTTTCTTT. It yields the protein CASSETGRGNTEAFF.

The chain uses TRBV5-4 and TRBJ2-7; tentative D call: TRBD1 (6 bases). V dropped 4 bases and J dropped 4 bases, with 12 bases sitting between them. Germline CDR1 is SGHNT and CDR2 is YYREEE (reference sequence). This CDR3 contains 13 residues. This chain's CDR3 is CASSRDTWYEQYF. For the CDR3, the DNA is TGTGCCAGCAGCCGGGACACCTGGTACGAGCAGTACTTC.

The DNA for the CDR3 is TGTGCCAGCAGCGTAGAGGACAGGGAATCACCCCTCCACTTT. Translated, it gives CASSVEDRESPLHF. The V gene is TRBV9, the J gene TRBJ1-6; 8 bases match TRBD1. The CDR3 length is 14 residues. The J segment lost 10 bases and the V segment lost 0 bases, leaving 3 bases of the junction unmatched. Germline CDR1 reads SGDLS; CDR2 reads YYNGEE.

The CDR3 DNA follows: TGTGCCAGCAGCTTAGAGGGGACAGCCCCCTCCGAAGACACCGGGGAGCTGTTTTTT. Encoded protein: CASSLEGTAPSEDTGELFF. The J gene is TRBJ2-2, the V gene TRBV11-3, with 7 bases identical to TRBD1. In germline, CDR1 is SGHNT, CDR2 YENEEA. The J segment lost 3 bases and the V segment lost 0 bases, leaving 13 bases of the junction unmatched. This CDR3 has 19 residues.

V and J are TRBV28 and TRBJ1-5, with D unresolved. Germline CDR1 and CDR2: MDHEN and SYDVKM. There are 12 residues in the CDR3. The germline V and J ends were trimmed by 7 bases and 4 bases, with 8 bases remaining between them. CDR3 sequence: CASTSGNQPQHF. CDR3 DNA sequence: TGTGCCAGCACCTCGGGAAATCAGCCCCAGCATTTT.

The chain couples TRBV5-1 to TRBJ1-6, with 7 bases aligning to TRBD1. Germline V lookup: CDR1 SGHRS, CDR2 YFSETQ. V shed 4 bases, J shed 0 bases, and the junction held 16 bases outside the gene matches. This CDR3 has 20 amino acids. CDR3 sequence (DNA): TGCGCCAGCAGCACAGGACAGCAGGGGGATCTAAGCTCCTATAATTCACCCCTCCACTTT. This codes for CASSTGQQGDLSSYNSPLHF.

Only one count was recorded for this clone. V and J are TRBV7-6 and TRBJ2-3, with D tentatively TRBD1 (6 bases). The germline V and J ends were trimmed by 5 bases and 5 bases, with 14 bases remaining between them. CDR3 length: 14 amino acids. Germline V gene data show CDR1 as SGHVS and CDR2 as FNYEAQ. The CDR3 DNA reads as TGTGCCAGCAGCCCAAAGGGACATGGAGATACGCAGTATTTT. Its protein product is CASSPKGHGDTQYF.

Note on this clone: The identical CDR3 is also encoded by other nucleotide sequences in the sample. The CDR3 coding sequence is TGTGCCAGCAGTGACTCTAGCGGGGGGGGCACAGATACGCAGTATTTT. This sequence encodes CASSDSSGGGTDTQYF. V is TRBV6-4 and J is TRBJ2-3, with 11 bases identical to TRBD2. The J segment lost 1 base and the V segment lost 0 bases, leaving 0 bases of the junction unmatched. The CDR3 totals 16 residues. Germline-derived CDR1 and CDR2 are MRHNA and SNTAGT.

The chain couples TRBV6-5 to TRBJ1-1, with TRBD1 matching 9 bases. The length of the CDR3 is 15 residues. V shed 5 bases, J shed 5 bases, and the junction held 9 bases outside the gene matches. CDR1 and CDR2 from the germline V gene are MNHEY and SVGAGI. In nucleotides, the CDR3 is TGTGCCAGCAGTGGCCCGGGACAGGGAAGAACTGAAGCTTTCTTT. This translates into CASSGPGQGRTEAFF.

The V gene is TRBV19, the J gene TRBJ2-2; D is undetermined. Trimming shortened V by 5 bases and J by 5 bases, and 12 bases separated the two germline ends. This CDR3 spans 14 amino acids. Germline V gene data show CDR1 as LNHDA and CDR2 as SQIVND (reference sequence). The CDR3 coding sequence is TGTGCCAGTAGTTTCTCCGGGTCAACCGGGGAGCTGTTTTTT. Protein sequence: CASSFSGSTGELFF.

The chain uses TRBV7-9 and TRBJ2-1; possibly TRBD2 for D (5 bases). The germline V and J ends were trimmed by 5 bases and 4 bases, with 9 bases remaining between them. Germline V gene lookup returns CDR1 SEHNR and CDR2 FQNEAQ (reference sequence). This CDR3 comprises 13 residues. The CDR3 bases are TGTGCCAGCAGCCCGACTACTTACAATGAGCAGTTCTTC. This sequence encodes CASSPTTYNEQFF.

This clone was seen once. The chain is built from TRBV19 and TRBJ2-4, with D tentatively TRBD2 (6 bases). The CDR3 runs 17 residues. Germline lookup yields CDR1 LNHDA and CDR2 SQIVND (reference sequence). Trimming took off 3 bases at V and 0 bases at J, with 15 bases between the two ends. The CDR3 DNA reads TGTGCCAGTAGTATTCAAGAGTGGAGGGGAGCCAAAAACATTCAGTACTTC. This translates into CASSIQEWRGAKNIQYF.

The gene calls are TRBV6-5 and TRBJ1-3; the D is unclear. Trimming cost V 2 bases and J 16 bases, with 12 bases left between them. This CDR3 is built from 11 residues. The V gene's germline CDR1 is MNHEY and CDR2 SVGAGI. This chain's CDR3 is CASSYEGAFYF. For the CDR3, the DNA is TGTGCCAGCAGTTACGAGGGCGCCTTTTATTTT.

This sequence joins TRBV2 and TRBJ1-1, with D possibly TRBD1 on 6 matching bases. CDR3 length: 13 residues. Germline loops: CDR1 SNHLY, CDR2 FYNNEI. V was shortened by 5 bases and J by 7 bases, with 14 bases between the two germline ends. This chain's CDR3 is CASSLWDKGEAFF. As DNA, the CDR3 is TGTGCCAGCAGTCTTTGGGACAAAGGTGAAGCTTTCTTT. Full variable domain (rest looked up from reference TRBV2 and TRBJ1-1): EPEVTQTPSHQVTQMGQEVILRCVPISNHLYFYWYRQILGQKVEFLVSFYNNEISEKSEIFDDQFSVERPDGSNFTLKIRSTKLEDSAMYFCASSLWDKGEAFFGQGTRLTVV.

The chain uses TRBV19 and TRBJ2-5; TRBD2 aligns across 8 bases. V gave up 6 bases and J gave up 3 bases; unmatched junction bases: 12. Per germline, CDR1 LNHDA and CDR2 SQIVND (reference sequence). The CDR3 consists of 16 residues. CDR3: CASRRSEGLGEETQYF. For the CDR3, the DNA is TGTGCCAGTAGGCGGTCCGAGGGACTAGGGGAAGAGACCCAGTACTTC.